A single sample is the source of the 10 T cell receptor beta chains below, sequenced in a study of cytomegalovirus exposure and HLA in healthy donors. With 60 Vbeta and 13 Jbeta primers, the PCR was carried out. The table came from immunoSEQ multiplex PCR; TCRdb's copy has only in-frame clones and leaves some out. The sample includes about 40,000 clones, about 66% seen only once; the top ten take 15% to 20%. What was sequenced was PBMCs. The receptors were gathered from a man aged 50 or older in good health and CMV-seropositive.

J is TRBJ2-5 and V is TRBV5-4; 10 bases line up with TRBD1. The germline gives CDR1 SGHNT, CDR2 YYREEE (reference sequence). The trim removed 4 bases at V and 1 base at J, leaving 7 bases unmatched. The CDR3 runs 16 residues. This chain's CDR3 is CASSGRTGGSQETQYF. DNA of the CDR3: TGTGCCAGCAGCGGACGGACAGGGGGAAGCCAAGAGACCCAGTACTTC.

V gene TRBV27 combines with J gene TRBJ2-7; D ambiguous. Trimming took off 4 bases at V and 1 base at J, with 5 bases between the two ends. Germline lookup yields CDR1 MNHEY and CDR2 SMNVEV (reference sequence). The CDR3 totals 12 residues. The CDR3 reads CASSSRSYEQYF. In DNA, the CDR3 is TGTGCCAGCAGTTCGCGTTCCTACGAGCAGTACTTC.

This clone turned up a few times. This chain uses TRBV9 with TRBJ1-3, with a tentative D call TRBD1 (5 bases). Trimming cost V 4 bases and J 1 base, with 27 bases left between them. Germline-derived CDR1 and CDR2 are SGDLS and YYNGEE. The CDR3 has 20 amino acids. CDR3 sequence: CASSPTKPGSGTLSGNTIYF. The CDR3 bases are TGTGCCAGCAGCCCAACAAAACCGGGGTCGGGGACTCTTTCTGGAAACACCATATATTTT.

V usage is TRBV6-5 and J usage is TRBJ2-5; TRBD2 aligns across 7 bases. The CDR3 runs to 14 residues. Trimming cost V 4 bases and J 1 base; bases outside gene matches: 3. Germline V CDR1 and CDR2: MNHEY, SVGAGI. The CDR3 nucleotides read TGTGCCAGCAGTTTGAAGCGGGGCCAAGAGACCCAGTACTTC. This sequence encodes CASSLKRGQETQYF.

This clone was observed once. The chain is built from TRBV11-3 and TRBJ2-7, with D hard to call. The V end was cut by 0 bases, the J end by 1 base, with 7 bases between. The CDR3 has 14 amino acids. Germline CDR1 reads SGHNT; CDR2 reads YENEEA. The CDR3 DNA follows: TGTGCCAGCAGCTTAGATTTCGGGTCCTACGAGCAGTACTTC. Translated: CASSLDFGSYEQYF. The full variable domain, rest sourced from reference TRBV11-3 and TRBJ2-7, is EAGVVQSPRYKIIEKKQPVAFWCNPISGHNTLYWYLQNLGQGPELLIRYENEEAVDDSQLPKDRFSAERLKGVDSTLKIQPAELGDSAVYLCASSLDFGSYEQYFGPGTRLTVT.

This chain's CDR3 is CASSQAPWTAWDLGYTF. The CDR3, as DNA: TGCGCCAGCAGCCAGGCTCCCTGGACAGCTTGGGATCTTGGCTACACCTTC. J is TRBJ1-2 and V is TRBV4-3; D is perhaps TRBD1 (6 bases). Germline CDR1 reads LGHNA; CDR2 reads YSLEER. This CDR3 comprises 17 residues. Between the trimmed V and J ends, which lost 3 bases and 7 bases, there was a span of 24 bases.

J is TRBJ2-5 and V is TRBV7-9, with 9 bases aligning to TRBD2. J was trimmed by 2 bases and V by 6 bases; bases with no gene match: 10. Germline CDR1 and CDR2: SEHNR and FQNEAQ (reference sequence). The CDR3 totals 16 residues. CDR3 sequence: CASSSGGGGEQETQYF. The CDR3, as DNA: TGTGCCAGCAGTTCTGGGGGCGGGGGGGAACAAGAGACCCAGTACTTC.

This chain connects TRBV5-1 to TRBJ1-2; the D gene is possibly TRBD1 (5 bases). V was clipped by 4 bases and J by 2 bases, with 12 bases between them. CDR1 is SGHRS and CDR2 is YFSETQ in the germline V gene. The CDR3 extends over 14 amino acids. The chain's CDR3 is CASSPDRENYGYTF. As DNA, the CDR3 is TGCGCCAGCAGCCCCGACAGAGAAAACTATGGCTACACCTTC.

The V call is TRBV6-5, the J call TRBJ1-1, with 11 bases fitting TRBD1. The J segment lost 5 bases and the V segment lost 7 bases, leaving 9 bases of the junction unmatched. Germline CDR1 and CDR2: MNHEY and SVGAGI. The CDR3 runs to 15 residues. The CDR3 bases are TGTGCCAGCACCAAAAATGGACAGGGGGCAACTGAAGCTTTCTTT. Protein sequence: CASTKNGQGATEAFF.

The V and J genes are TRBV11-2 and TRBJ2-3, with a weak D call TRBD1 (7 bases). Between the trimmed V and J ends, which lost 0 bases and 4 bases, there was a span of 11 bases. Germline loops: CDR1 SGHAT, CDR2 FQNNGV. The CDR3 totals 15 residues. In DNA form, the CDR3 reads TGTGCCAGCAGCTTAGAGGGCAGGGGGGCAGATACGCAGTATTTT. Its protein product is CASSLEGRGADTQYF.